These 22 T cell receptor beta chains share one sample of origin, sequenced in a study of blood T cells in healthy people across ages (dated by TCRdb to between 2015 and 2017). The library relied on 5' RACE. Sequencing was performed on an Illumina HiSeq 2500. The second PCR ran for about 7 to 11 cycles and used a J-beta primer mix along with a sample-barcoded 5' primer. The raw public data were reprocessed by TCRdb itself: fastp quality trimming at Q25, MiXCR clonotype calling, in-frame beta chains only. One record per CDR3 amino acid sequence lists the most common genes and DNA. For this sample there are roughly 1,500,000 distinct CDR3 sequences; around 36% appear just once. Over 9% of the sample is in the top ten clones. The sequenced material came from blood. Receptors originate from a woman in her thirties in good health.

The V and J genes are TRBV27 and TRBJ1-1, with a tentative D call TRBD1 (5 bases). The germline V and J ends were trimmed by 3 bases and 0 bases, with 14 bases remaining between them. The germline CDR1 and CDR2 sequences are MNHEY and SMNVEV (reference sequence). The CDR3 has 16 amino acids. CDR3 sequence (DNA): TGTGCCAGCAGTTTTAGTTCGGGGGAAGTGAACACTGAAGCTTTCTTT. Translation: CASSFSSGEVNTEAFF.

This chain links TRBV29-1 with TRBJ1-5; TRBD1 agrees at 9 bases. Unmatched junction bases numbered 8, after V lost 6 bases and J lost 5 bases. The CDR3 consists of 14 residues. Germline loops: CDR1 SQVTM, CDR2 ANQGSEA. CDR3 region: CSVADRGRDQPQHF. CDR3 in DNA: TGCAGCGTCGCGGACAGGGGACGAGATCAGCCCCAGCATTTT.

CDR3 loop: CASSPQPGQGTEAFF. The CDR3 DNA sequence: TGTGCCAGCAGTCCTCAACCGGGACAGGGCACTGAAGCTTTCTTT. J is TRBJ1-1 and V is TRBV27; 9 nucleotides line up with TRBD1. The V gene's germline CDR1 is MNHEY and CDR2 SMNVEV (reference sequence). The CDR3 is 15 amino acids. V gave up 5 bases and J gave up 4 bases; unmatched junction bases: 8.

This clonotype has a handful of counts. CDR3 residues: CASSGPDTQYF. The CDR3 bases are TGTGCCAGCAGTGGTCCAGATACGCAGTATTTT. The chain links TRBV6-1 to TRBJ2-3; D call uncertain. The CDR3 consists of 11 residues. V lost 4 bases, J lost 4 bases, and 3 bases lay in between. Germline loops: CDR1 MNHNS, CDR2 SASEGT.

CDR3: CSAETSSYNEQFF. The CDR3 DNA reads TGCAGTGCTGAGACTAGTAGCTACAATGAGCAGTTCTTC. The rearrangement links TRBV20-1 to TRBJ2-1, with a weak D call TRBD2 (6 bases). Germline lookup yields CDR1 DFQATT and CDR2 SNEGSKA (reference sequence). The CDR3 has 13 residues. Trimming pared 5 bases from V and 3 bases from J, leaving 11 bases between.

This clonotype was observed a handful of times. The chain employs TRBV20-1 and TRBJ1-1, with 7 nucleotides matching TRBD1. This CDR3 is 14 amino acids long. Germline V lookup: CDR1 DFQATT, CDR2 SNEGSKA (reference sequence). Germline trimming cut 5 bases from V and 4 bases from J; bases unmatched to any gene: 10. The CDR3 spells CSAVTGRELTEAFF. CDR3 coding DNA: TGCAGTGCTGTGACAGGGAGGGAGCTCACTGAAGCTTTCTTT.

The gene calls are TRBV21-1 and TRBJ2-7; the table gives TRBD1 as D, unverified against the DNA. TRBV21-1 is a recognized pseudogene. The CDR3 sequence is 13 residues long. The CDR3 is CASPKGQGSEQYF. CDR3 bases: TGTGCCAGCCCCAAGGGTCAGGGGTCAGAGCAGTACTTC.

This clonotype was counted between two and nine times. The rearrangement uses TRBV20-1 and TRBJ2-7, with D perhaps given as TRBD1 or TRBD2 (6 bases each). The length of the CDR3 is 14 residues. The germline V gene has CDR1 DFQATT and CDR2 SNEGSKA (reference sequence). V lost 5 bases and J 4 bases, leaving 18 bases between the germline ends. The CDR3 spells CSAGGPAGGYEQYF. DNA for the CDR3: TGCAGTGCTGGGGGGCCGGCAGGAGGGTACGAGCAGTACTTC.

The chain employs TRBV28 and TRBJ2-1; a weak D match, TRBD2 (6 bases). The CDR3 sequence is 14 residues long. V was shortened by 0 bases and J by 9 bases, with 12 bases between the two germline ends. Germline V gene sequence: CDR1 MDHEN, CDR2 SYDVKM. In DNA, the CDR3 is TGTGCCAGCAGTTTATGGGGTCGGGGGAGTGAGCAGTTCTTC. This codes for CASSLWGRGSEQFF.

This chain joins TRBV6-5 and TRBJ2-1, with D possibly TRBD2 on 5 matching bases. With 4 bases removed from V and 1 base from J, the gap between germline ends came to 11 bases. Germline CDR1 reads MNHEY; CDR2 reads SVGAGI. The CDR3 sequence is 15 residues long. The CDR3 region has the DNA TGTGCCAGCAGTTGCGAGTCGGGGTCCTACAATGAGCAGTTCTTC. Its translation: CASSCESGSYNEQFF.

This clonotype turned up a few times. The V and J genes are TRBV5-1 and TRBJ2-1; D not resolved. Trimming cost V 1 base and J 1 base, with 12 bases left between them. The length of the CDR3 is 16 residues. From germline, CDR1 is SGHRS and CDR2 YFSETQ. Here the CDR3 reads CASSLTSPSSYNEQFF. In DNA, the CDR3 is TGCGCCAGCAGCTTGACCTCCCCCTCATCCTACAATGAGCAGTTCTTC.

This clonotype was counted a few times. The chain joins TRBV5-1 to TRBJ2-3; D not certain. Germline V gene lookup returns CDR1 SGHRS and CDR2 YFSETQ. The CDR3 sequence is 16 residues long. V was shortened by 2 bases and J by 0 bases, with 13 bases between the two germline ends. This chain's CDR3 is CASSLMVASSTDTQYF. CDR3 nucleotides: TGCGCCAGCAGCTTAATGGTAGCCTCTAGCACAGATACGCAGTATTTT.

The J gene is TRBJ2-7, the V gene TRBV6-2 or TRBV6-3, with D tentatively TRBD1 (6 bases). The CDR3 is made up of 11 amino acids. CDR1 MNHEY and CDR2 SVGEGT come from the germline V gene. V shed 10 bases and J shed 3 bases, with 10 bases lying between them. The CDR3 DNA sequence: TGTGCCACCGGGACACTCTACGAGCAGTACTTC. Amino acid sequence: CATGTLYEQYF.

This chain uses TRBV27 with TRBJ2-1; D possibly uses TRBD1 or TRBD2 (5 bases each). The CDR3 is 12 residues long. CDR1 and CDR2 from the germline V gene are MNHEY and SMNVEV (reference sequence). The germline V and J ends were trimmed by 6 bases and 9 bases, with 12 bases remaining between them. The CDR3 DNA sequence: TGTGCCAGCAGCTCAGGGACCCGTGAGCAGTTCTTC. It is translated as CASSSGTREQFF.

The CDR3 sequence: CASSQELSSNEKLFF. In DNA, the CDR3 is TGTGCCAGCAGCCAAGAGTTGAGCTCTAATGAAAAACTGTTTTTT. The gene calls are TRBV4-2 and TRBJ1-4, with D unclear. Germline CDR1 LGHNA, CDR2 YNFKEQ. CDR3 length equals 15 residues. The V and J ends lost 0 bases and 3 bases respectively, with 8 bases between them.

The chain links TRBV5-4 to TRBJ2-1, with 8 nucleotides matching TRBD1. Germline lookup yields CDR1 SGHNT and CDR2 YYREEE (reference sequence). This CDR3 spans 17 amino acids. The junction had 12 bases not matched to a gene; V was cut back by 4 bases and J by 3 bases. In DNA form, the CDR3 reads TGTGCCAGCAGCAGCCAGGGACAGGTAGCTATCTACAATGAGCAGTTCTTC. Translated, it gives CASSSQGQVAIYNEQFF.

The chain has TRBV5-4 and TRBJ2-7; 8 bases agree with TRBD1. Germline lookup yields CDR1 SGHNT and CDR2 YYREEE (reference sequence). The CDR3 extends over 15 amino acids. J was trimmed by 2 bases and V by 4 bases; bases with no gene match: 8. CDR3 nucleotide sequence: TGTGCCAGCAGCGCGGGACAGGTGGTACCCTACGAGCAGTACTTC. The encoded protein is CASSAGQVVPYEQYF.

The count of this clonotype is one. The rearrangement links TRBV3-1 to TRBJ2-5; 9 bases match TRBD1. The CDR3 covers 14 residues. After removal of 1 base from V and 10 bases from J, the junction contained 7 bases not matched to a gene. Germline-derived CDR1 and CDR2 are LGHDT and YNNKEL (reference sequence). This chain's CDR3 is CASSQGDREGDQYF. The CDR3 nucleotides read TGTGCCAGCAGCCAAGGGGACAGGGAGGGTGACCAGTACTTC.

Comment on this clonotype: A read error may explain this, as a much larger clone is one base away. The CDR3 DNA sequence: TGTGCCTGCACCCTGGGAGGGGGCTTTCCAGAGACCCAGTACTTC. Protein sequence: CACTLGGGFPETQYF. This chain connects TRBV6-1 to TRBJ2-7, with D possibly being TRBD1 or TRBD2 (7 bases each). The J call may not be correct, given that the DNA end is closer to TRBJ2-5. There are 15 residues in the CDR3. The V gene's germline CDR1 is MNHNS and CDR2 SASEGT.

The rearrangement links TRBV7-2 to TRBJ2-1; TRBD2 matches at 7 bases. V shed 5 bases and J 8 bases; nucleotides not matched to a gene: 6. CDR1 and CDR2 from the germline V gene are SGHTA and FQGNSA. The CDR3 is 13 amino acids. The CDR3 nucleotides are TGTGCCAGCAGCGAAAACCGGGGGGATGAGCAGTTCTTC. Protein sequence: CASSENRGDEQFF. Full variable domain (missing parts from reference TRBV7-2 and TRBJ2-1): GAGVSQSPSNKVTEKGKDVELRCDPISGHTALYWYRQSLGQGLEFLIYFQGNSAPDKSGLPSDRFSAERTGGSVSTLTIQRTQQEDSAVYLCASSENRGDEQFFGPGTRLTVL.

The chain has TRBV6-1 and TRBJ2-1, with TRBD2 matching 9 bases. Germline assignment: CDR1 MNHNS and CDR2 SASEGT. The V gene end was trimmed by 6 bases and the J gene end by 8 bases; junction bases not matched to a gene: 14. This CDR3 is built from 16 residues. In DNA, the CDR3 is TGTGCCAGCAGCCACGGGGGGTTAGCGGGAGCCGATGAGCAGTTCTTC. Amino acid sequence: CASSHGGLAGADEQFF.

The J gene is TRBJ2-1, the V gene TRBV12-3 or TRBV12-4, with TRBD2 identical over 8 bases. The CDR3 is 13 amino acids. V trimming: 3 bases; J trimming: 9 bases; junction bases outside the gene matches: 4. CDR3 DNA sequence: TGTGCCAGCAGTTTTACAGCGGGAGTTGAGCAGTTCTTC. It codes for CASSFTAGVEQFF.